Each of the 11 T cell receptor beta chains below was sequenced from the same sample in a study of T cell repertoires in cytomegalovirus infection. TCRdb independently ran MiXCR on the reads; one entry per CDR3 protein. The table records 250,000 to 350,000 distinct CDR3 sequences, roughly a quarter of them present only once. Sequencing was performed on PBMCs. These TCRs come from a human donor in good health (CMV status not recorded). Some clones in this sample may be carry-over from other donors' samples.

V and J are TRBV19 and TRBJ1-5; D possibly corresponds to TRBD1 (6 bases). Germline CDR1 reads LNHDA; CDR2 reads SQIVND (reference sequence). The CDR3 is 16 amino acids. The V gene lost 5 bases and the J gene lost 7 bases, with 21 bases spanning the gap. The CDR3 spells CASSPPVQGWGQPQHF. The CDR3, as DNA: TGTGCCAGTAGTCCTCCCGTACAGGGCTGGGGGCAGCCCCAGCATTTT. Looking up the rest from reference TRBV19 and TRBJ1-5 gives the full variable domain: DGGITQSPKYLFRKEGQNVTLSCEQNLNHDAMYWYRQDPGQGLRLIYYSQIVNDFQKGDIAEGYSVSREKKESFPLTVTSAQKNPTAFYLCASSPPVQGWGQPQHFGDGTRLSIL.

This clonotype was seen more than once but under ten times. The genes are TRBV11-2 and TRBJ2-3; TRBD2 matches at 13 bases. CDR1 and CDR2 (germline): SGHAT, FQNNGV. The J segment lost 2 bases and the V segment lost 5 bases, leaving 4 bases of the junction unmatched. This CDR3 is built from 16 residues. The CDR3 sequence: CASSTGLAGLTDTQYF. The CDR3, as DNA: TGTGCCAGCAGCACGGGACTAGCGGGACTCACAGATACGCAGTATTTT. Full variable domain (outside the CDR3, taken from reference TRBV11-2 and TRBJ2-3): EAGVAQSPRYKIIEKRQSVAFWCNPISGHATLYWYQQILGQGPKLLIQFQNNGVVDDSQLPKDRFSAERLKGVDSTLKIQPAKLEDSAVYLCASSTGLAGLTDTQYFGPGTRLTVL.

This clonotype was detected a few times. The gene calls are TRBV5-1 and TRBJ2-7; D may be TRBD2 (6 bases). The CDR3 sequence is 14 residues long. Trimming pared 4 bases from V and 3 bases from J, leaving 14 bases between. The V gene's germline CDR1 is SGHRS and CDR2 YFSETQ. As DNA, the CDR3 is TGCGCCAGCAGCGGGATAACGGGGGACTACGAGCAGTACTTC. Protein product: CASSGITGDYEQYF.

The table lists this clonotype with a few counts. V gene TRBV29-1 combines with J gene TRBJ2-7; 9 bases are a match to TRBD1. The germline gives CDR1 SQVTM, CDR2 ANQGSEA. The trim removed 5 bases at V and 2 bases at J, leaving 7 bases unmatched. This CDR3 is 14 amino acids long. In DNA form, the CDR3 reads TGCAGCGTTATCGGGACAGGGAGTCCCTACGAGCAGTACTTC. It yields the protein CSVIGTGSPYEQYF.

The V gene is TRBV10-3, the J gene TRBJ1-1; D unclear. V was cut by 10 bases and J by 0 bases, with 15 bases left in between. Germline assignment: CDR1 ENHRY and CDR2 SYGVKD. The CDR3 spans 14 residues. The CDR3 nucleotides are TGTGCCAGCGGTGAGGGCCAGATGAACACTGAAGCTTTCTTT. It is translated as CASGEGQMNTEAFF.

The chain is built from TRBV20-1 and TRBJ2-1; 8 positions match TRBD2. CDR1 and CDR2 (germline): DFQATT, SNEGSKA (reference sequence). With 6 bases clipped from V and 2 bases from J, the junction kept 12 bases outside the gene matches. CDR3 length: 16 amino acids. The CDR3 loop is CSAHPDRGGTYNEQFF. The CDR3 DNA is TGCAGTGCCCACCCGGATCGGGGGGGCACCTACAATGAGCAGTTCTTC.

The chain uses TRBV6-2 or TRBV6-3 and TRBJ2-1; D not resolved. CDR1 MNHEY and CDR2 SVGEGT come from the germline V gene. The CDR3 totals 16 residues. V lost 5 bases to trimming and J lost 7 bases, with 21 bases between them. The CDR3 region is CASSPFSATHLNEQFF. The CDR3 DNA reads TGTGCCAGCAGTCCCTTTTCAGCGACCCATCTGAATGAGCAGTTCTTC.

This clonotype was counted many times. The chain is built from TRBV7-3 and TRBJ2-1, with 9 bases identical to TRBD1. The CDR3 has 13 residues. V gave up 5 bases and J gave up 7 bases; unmatched junction bases: 3. Germline lookup yields CDR1 SGHTA and CDR2 FQGTGA. The CDR3 protein is CASSQGTGNEQFF. The DNA for the CDR3 is TGTGCCAGCAGCCAAGGGACAGGGAATGAGCAGTTCTTC.

This clonotype was counted between two and nine times. The V gene is TRBV5-6, the J gene TRBJ2-7, with D possibly called TRBD1 or TRBD2 (5 bases each). Germline V gives CDR1 SGHDT, CDR2 YYEEEE. The CDR3 extends over 14 amino acids. V shed 4 bases and J shed 2 bases, with 13 bases lying between them. CDR3 DNA: TGTGCCAGCAGCCCCCGAGGGGCCGCCTACGAGCAGTACTTC. As protein: CASSPRGAAYEQYF.

The chain combines TRBV6-2 or TRBV6-3 with TRBJ2-3; D unresolved. The CDR3 runs 14 residues. V was pared by 4 bases and J by 2 bases, with 10 bases between. Per germline, CDR1 MNHEY and CDR2 SVGEGT. The CDR3 nucleotides read TGTGCCAGCAGTTCTTCCTACCCCACAGATACGCAGTATTTT. Its translation: CASSSSYPTDTQYF.

This clonotype was counted only a few times. The V gene is TRBV7-9, the J gene TRBJ2-4; D call uncertain. This CDR3 has 16 residues. The V gene lost 1 base and the J gene lost 1 base, with 11 bases spanning the gap. CDR1 and CDR2 (germline): SEHNR, FQNEAQ (reference sequence). CDR3 residues: CASSLGPPGAKNIQYF. The CDR3 nucleotides read TGTGCCAGCAGCTTAGGACCTCCTGGGGCCAAAAACATTCAGTACTTC.